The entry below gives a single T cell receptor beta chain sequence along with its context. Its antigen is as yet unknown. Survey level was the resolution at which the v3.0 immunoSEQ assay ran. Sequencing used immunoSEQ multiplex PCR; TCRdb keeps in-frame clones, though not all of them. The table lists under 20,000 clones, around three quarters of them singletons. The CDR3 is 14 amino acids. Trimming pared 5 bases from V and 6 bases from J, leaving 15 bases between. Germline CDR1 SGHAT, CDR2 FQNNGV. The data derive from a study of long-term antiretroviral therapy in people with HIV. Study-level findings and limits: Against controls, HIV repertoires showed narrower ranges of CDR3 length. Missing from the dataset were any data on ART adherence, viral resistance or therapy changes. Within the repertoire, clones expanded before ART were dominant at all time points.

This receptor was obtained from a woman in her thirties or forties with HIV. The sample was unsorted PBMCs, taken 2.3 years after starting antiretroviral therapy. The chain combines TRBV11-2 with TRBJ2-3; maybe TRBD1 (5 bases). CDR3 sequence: CASSTILGVDTQYF. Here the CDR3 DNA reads TGTGCCAGCAGCACTATCCTAGGGGTGGATACGCAGTATTTT.